The next 25 T cell receptor beta chains were all read from a single sample in a study of T cells in localized non-small cell lung cancer. Method: immunoSEQ multiplex PCR; TCRdb's copy keeps in-frame clones and lacks some. This table has approximately 43,000 clones, 86% appearing once. Specimen: peripheral blood, collected before any cancer treatment. The receptors come from a woman between 18 and 49 years old with stage III lung adenocarcinoma.

This clone appeared a few times. V usage is TRBV18 and J usage is TRBJ2-7, with TRBD2 identical over 10 bases. The length of the CDR3 is 16 residues. V gave up 3 bases and J gave up 5 bases; unmatched junction bases: 10. Germline V CDR1 and CDR2: KGHSH, LQKENI. The CDR3 sequence: CASSPRLSSGGNEQYF. The CDR3 DNA reads TGTGCCAGCTCACCCCGCCTGTCTAGCGGGGGAAACGAGCAGTACTTC.

The CDR3 DNA reads as TGCGCCAGCAGCCTCCCCCGGGGGACAGGGCAAGAGACCCAGTACTTC. Its protein is CASSLPRGTGQETQYF. The chain uses TRBV4-1 and TRBJ2-5, with TRBD1 matching over 9 bases. The CDR3 has 16 residues. The J segment lost 2 bases and the V segment lost 4 bases, leaving 8 bases of the junction unmatched. Germline CDR1 reads MGHRA; CDR2 reads YSYEKL.

This chain links TRBV5-8 with TRBJ2-3, with a possible D match to TRBD1 (5 bases). V was trimmed by 0 bases and J by 5 bases, leaving 13 bases between them. Germline CDR1 SGHTS, CDR2 YDEGEE. The CDR3 runs 15 residues. The CDR3 sequence is CASSLGRASGDTQYF. CDR3 DNA: TGTGCCAGCAGCTTGGGCAGGGCATCCGGAGATACGCAGTATTTT.

The genes are TRBV19 and TRBJ2-1, with D possibly being TRBD1 or TRBD2 (5 bases each). Germline V gene lookup returns CDR1 LNHDA and CDR2 SQIVND (reference sequence). CDR3 length: 17 residues. Between the trimmed V and J ends, which lost 3 bases and 0 bases, there was a span of 15 bases. CDR3 nucleotide sequence: TGTGCCAGTAGTATCATGAGGGCAGGGAGCTCCTACAATGAGCAGTTCTTC. It codes for CASSIMRAGSSYNEQFF.

The chain recombines TRBV2 with TRBJ1-2; tentative D call: TRBD1 (5 bases). Germline CDR1 is SNHLY and CDR2 is FYNNEI. This CDR3 contains 14 residues. Trimming took 6 bases from V and 5 from J, leaving 16 bases between them. The CDR3 loop reads CASSVAEGKYGYTF. The CDR3 region has the DNA TGTGCCAGCAGCGTCGCGGAGGGGAAGTATGGCTACACCTTC.

This clone is labeled medium-sized. V is TRBV27 and J is TRBJ1-2; D is uncertain. CDR1 is MNHEY, CDR2 SMNVEV, per germline (reference sequence). The length of the CDR3 is 15 residues. Trimming stripped 1 base from V and 6 bases from J, with 15 bases between. The CDR3 spells CASSLFTDRRDGYTF. The DNA for the CDR3 is TGTGCCAGCAGTTTATTTACAGATAGACGAGATGGCTACACCTTC.

The V gene is TRBV2, the J gene TRBJ2-3; D unclear. The germline CDR1 and CDR2 sequences are SNHLY and FYNNEI. V lost 1 base to trimming and J lost 5 bases, with 1 base between them. The CDR3 extends over 11 amino acids. This chain's CDR3 is CASSEVDTQYF. The CDR3 DNA is TGTGCCAGCAGTGAAGTAGATACGCAGTATTTT.

The chain recombines TRBV28 with TRBJ2-3; 7 positions match TRBD1. This CDR3 is built from 14 residues. Germline lookup yields CDR1 MDHEN and CDR2 SYDVKM. Unmatched junction bases numbered 1, after V lost 4 bases and J lost 0 bases. The CDR3 region is CASSSGQSTDTQYF. CDR3 coding DNA: TGTGCCAGCAGTTCGGGACAGAGCACAGATACGCAGTATTTT.

J is TRBJ2-7 and V is TRBV20-1, with no clear D. The V end was cut by 1 base, the J end by 9 bases, with 10 bases between. Germline loops: CDR1 DFQATT, CDR2 SNEGSKA (reference sequence). The CDR3 has 11 amino acids. CDR3 loop: CSARVQDGQYF. The DNA for the CDR3 is TGCAGTGCTAGAGTCCAGGACGGGCAGTACTTC.

V is TRBV11-2 and J is TRBJ2-3; TRBD1 is a possible D gene (6 bases). The CDR3 runs 14 residues. The V end was cut by 1 base, the J end by 4 bases, with 9 bases between. Germline CDR1 reads SGHAT; CDR2 reads FQNNGV. DNA of the CDR3: TGTGCCAGCAGCTTAGCCAGGGGCTCAGATACGCAGTATTTT. Protein: CASSLARGSDTQYF.

The V call is TRBV6-5, the J call TRBJ1-2; D ambiguous. The germline V gene encodes CDR1 MNHEY and CDR2 SVGAGI. This CDR3 spans 14 amino acids. The V end was cut by 0 bases, the J end by 2 bases, with 7 bases between. Written as DNA, the CDR3 is TGTGCCAGCAGTTACTCCAGCGGCAACTATGGCTACACCTTC. Amino acids: CASSYSSGNYGYTF.

The chain is built from TRBV4-1 and TRBJ1-5; unclear D gene. In germline, CDR1 is MGHRA, CDR2 YSYEKL. V was cut by 0 bases and J by 0 bases, with 6 bases left in between. The CDR3 length is 15 residues. The DNA for the CDR3 is TGCGCCAGCAGCCAAGAAAGCTTTAGCAATCAGCCCCAGCATTTT. Translated, it gives CASSQESFSNQPQHF.

A few counts support this clone. V gene TRBV25-1 combines with J gene TRBJ1-5, with TRBD1 as a possible D gene (5 bases). The V and J ends lost 4 bases and 5 bases respectively, with 12 bases between them. Germline V gene sequence: CDR1 MGHDK, CDR2 SYGVNS. The CDR3 covers 14 residues. In DNA, the CDR3 is TGTGCCAGCAGTGGACGCAGGGCTGATCAGCCCCAGCATTTT. This sequence encodes CASSGRRADQPQHF.

The rearrangement uses TRBV15 and TRBJ2-7, with 7 bases that match TRBD1. Germline CDR1 and CDR2: LNHNV and YYDKDF (reference sequence). V shed 0 bases and J 3 bases; nucleotides not matched to a gene: 5. The CDR3 is 15 residues long. The CDR3, as DNA: TGTGCCACCAGCAGAGATTGGCAGGGGGACTACGAGCAGTACTTC. It encodes CATSRDWQGDYEQYF.

In this sample, this clone turned up once. The gene calls are TRBV5-4 and TRBJ2-3, with D tentatively TRBD2 (5 bases). Trimming left V 0 bases short and J 6 bases short, with 20 bases between. The CDR3 has 17 amino acids. Looked up from germline, CDR1 is SGHNT and CDR2 is YYREEE (reference sequence). CDR3 coding DNA: TGTGCCAGCAGCTTGGGTGCTGACACGGGGTTTATGGATACGCAGTATTTT. It yields the protein CASSLGADTGFMDTQYF.

J is TRBJ1-2 and V is TRBV19; the D gene is possibly TRBD1 (5 bases). The germline V and J ends were trimmed by 5 bases and 6 bases, with 13 bases remaining between them. Germline CDR1 reads LNHDA; CDR2 reads SQIVND (reference sequence). CDR3 size: 13 residues. The CDR3 coding sequence is TGTGCCAGTAGTTTTGGGACGGCCGATGGCTACACCTTC. Translation: CASSFGTADGYTF.

The CDR3 protein is CASRGGEKGAFF. The CDR3 nucleotides read TGTGCCAGCAGAGGAGGGGAAAAGGGAGCTTTCTTT. J is TRBJ1-1 and V is TRBV6-5, with TRBD1 as a possible D gene (5 bases). CDR1 and CDR2 (germline): MNHEY, SVGAGI. This CDR3 is built from 12 residues. V was shortened by 6 bases and J by 10 bases, with 15 bases between the two germline ends.

This sequence joins TRBV7-6 and TRBJ2-2; unclear D gene. V was pared by 0 bases and J by 4 bases, with 6 bases between. Looked up from germline, CDR1 is SGHVS and CDR2 is FNYEAQ. The CDR3 totals 14 residues. CDR3 in amino acids: CASSLAPSTGELFF. The CDR3, as DNA: TGTGCCAGCAGCTTAGCGCCCAGCACCGGGGAGCTGTTTTTT.

The rearrangement uses TRBV5-6 and TRBJ1-1; D gene uncertain. This CDR3 is 13 amino acids long. The germline V gene encodes CDR1 SGHDT and CDR2 YYEEEE. The ends were cut back, 4 bases at V and 5 bases at J, with 12 bases in the middle. The CDR3 sequence: CASSPSTGTEAFF. As DNA, the CDR3 is TGTGCCAGCAGCCCTTCGACGGGAACTGAAGCTTTCTTT.

The J gene is TRBJ2-7, the V gene TRBV11-2, with 11 bases lining up with TRBD2. V was pared by 5 bases and J by 7 bases, with 13 bases of the junction left unmatched. Germline V gene data show CDR1 as SGHAT and CDR2 as FQNNGV. This CDR3 comprises 16 residues. The CDR3 nucleotides read TGTGCCAGCAGCCCCCAACTAGCGGGGGCCTTGGGGGAGCAGTACTTC. Residues: CASSPQLAGALGEQYF.

This chain connects TRBV11-2 to TRBJ1-2; D not resolved. V was shortened by 1 base and J by 4 bases, with 7 bases between the two germline ends. The CDR3 is 13 amino acids. Germline V gene lookup returns CDR1 SGHAT and CDR2 FQNNGV. CDR3 in DNA: TGTGCCAGCAGCTTAGGGGGTAGCTATGGCTACACCTTC. This codes for CASSLGGSYGYTF.

This clone was counted only a few times. V gene TRBV19 combines with J gene TRBJ2-6, with unresolved D. This CDR3 has 13 residues. The ends were cut back, 6 bases at V and 8 bases at J, with 11 bases in the middle. CDR1 is LNHDA, CDR2 SQIVND, per germline (reference sequence). For the CDR3, the DNA is TGTGCCAGTAGGTACCTAGGTCCCAACGTCCTGACTTTC. Translating gives CASRYLGPNVLTF.

This clone appeared a single time. This rearrangement joins TRBV7-9 to TRBJ2-7; TRBD2 is a possible D gene (7 bases). The CDR3 extends over 15 amino acids. From germline, CDR1 is SEHNR and CDR2 FQNEAQ (reference sequence). Trimming left V 7 bases short and J 7 bases short, with 23 bases between. CDR3 in amino acids: CASTLSAGALGEQYF. CDR3 nucleotide sequence: TGTGCCAGCACCCTATCGGCGGGGGCCCTAGGGGAGCAGTACTTC.

V is TRBV5-1 and J is TRBJ1-2; no firm D call. Trimming took 4 bases from V and 5 from J, leaving 15 bases between them. The CDR3 extends over 14 amino acids. Germline CDR1 and CDR2: SGHRS and YFSETQ. This CDR3 reads CASSPWVVEYGYTF. CDR3 in DNA: TGCGCCAGCAGCCCCTGGGTAGTCGAATATGGCTACACCTTC.

This rearrangement joins TRBV4-1 to TRBJ2-1; D unresolved. CDR1 and CDR2 from the germline V gene are MGHRA and YSYEKL. The CDR3 length is 16 residues. V was pared by 0 bases and J by 0 bases, with 9 bases between. Here the CDR3 reads CASSQEGRISYNEQFF. CDR3 nucleotide sequence: TGCGCCAGCAGCCAAGAGGGCAGGATCTCCTACAATGAGCAGTTCTTC.